This T cell receptor beta chain was documented in a study of cytomegalovirus exposure and HLA in healthy donors. CDR3 size: 14 residues. The V gene lost 5 bases and the J gene lost 2 bases, with 7 bases spanning the gap. The germline gives CDR1 MDHEN, CDR2 SYDVKM. Donors were nominally healthy when sampled, though unrecorded immune exposures were likely. Primers: 60 Vbeta forward and 13 Jbeta reverse. Data came from immunoSEQ multiplex PCR; TCRdb stores just in-frame clones and leaves some out. The data show roughly 95,000 clones, around four fifths seen once. The clonotype originates from a man aged 25 to 45 in good health and CMV-seropositive. This chain links TRBV28 with TRBJ1-6; no definite D call. The sample comprised PBMCs. Written as DNA, the CDR3 is TGTGCCAGCAGTCCGACTCCCTATAATTCACCCCTCCACTTT. As protein: CASSPTPYNSPLHF.